A selection of T cell receptor beta chains follows, all from one sample in a study of OX40 agonist ivuxolimab in advanced cancers. Method: immunoSEQ multiplex PCR; TCRdb's copy keeps in-frame clones and lacks some. The sample contains about 89,000 clones, roughly 90% of which appear only once. Sequenced material: CD4+ or CD8+ T cells sorted from blood, taken in a trial of the OX40 agonist ivuxolimab. The receptors here all came from an adult with an advanced solid tumor such as melanoma, head and neck, liver or kidney cancer. The CDR3 runs from the conserved cysteine through the conserved F or W. D genes are given only for firm matches. Rows may omit the clone size; those that give it use once, few, many or a size class.

.	.	TRBV11-2	TRBJ1-1	CASSLMNTEAFF	TGTGCCAGCAGCTTGATGAACACTGAAGCTTTCTTT
.	.	TRBV28	TRBJ1-4	CASSLGGAFEKLFF	TGTGCCAGCAGTTTAGGGGGCGCCTTTGAAAAACTGTTTTTT
.	.	TRBV9	TRBJ2-3	CASSAQLVPDTQYF	TGTGCCAGCAGCGCACAACTAGTCCCAGATACGCAGTATTTT
TRBD1	.	TRBV2	TRBJ2-5	CASSGTGQETQYF	TGTGCCAGCAGTGGGACAGGCCAAGAGACCCAGTACTTC
TRBD1	.	TRBV6-5	TRBJ1-6	CASSYGTGAKNSPLHF	TGTGCCAGCAGTTATGGGACAGGGGCGAAAAATTCACCCCTCCACTTT
.	.	TRBV28	TRBJ2-2	CASSLPAGNTGELFF	TGTGCCAGCAGTTTACCAGCGGGGAACACCGGGGAGCTGTTTTTT
.	.	TRBV30	TRBJ1-5	CAWDQNWGQPQHF	TGTGCCTGGGACCAGAATTGGGGTCAGCCCCAGCATTTT
.	.	TRBV7-6	TRBJ1-5	CASSLSDSQPQHF	TGTGCCAGCAGCTTATCGGACAGTCAGCCCCAGCATTTT
.	.	TRBV7-8	TRBJ2-1	CASSSIDYYNEQFF	TGTGCCAGCAGCTCCATCGACTACTACAATGAGCAGTTCTTC
.	.	TRBV6-1	TRBJ2-1	CASSEPQGSGGRYNEQFF	TGTGCCAGCAGTGAACCCCAGGGGAGTGGAGGGCGCTACAATGAGCAGTTCTTC
.	.	TRBV5-4	TRBJ2-1	CASSLETRGQFF	TGTGCCAGCAGCTTAGAGACAAGAGGGCAGTTCTTC
.	.	TRBV14	TRBJ1-4	CASSQFPAVLFF	TGTGCCAGCAGCCAATTTCCTGCAGTCCTGTTTTTT
.	.	TRBV7-2	TRBJ2-7	CASSLDLGEQYF	TGTGCCAGCAGCTTAGACCTGGGCGAGCAGTACTTC
TRBD2	.	TRBV7-2	TRBJ2-1	CASSLGTSGGAPLF	TGTGCCAGCAGCTTAGGGACTAGCGGGGGGGCCCCCCTCTTC
.	.	TRBV27	TRBJ2-5	CASSLMSAGAETQYF	TGTGCCAGCAGTTTAATGTCGGCGGGGGCTGAGACCCAGTACTTC
TRBD1	.	TRBV18	TRBJ2-5	CASSLQPFRTGEETQYF	TGTGCCAGCTCGCTACAACCCTTTCGGACAGGGGAAGAGACCCAGTACTTC
.	.	TRBV28	TRBJ1-4	CASSLARGYEKLFF	TGTGCCAGCAGTTTAGCCAGAGGGTATGAAAAACTGTTTTTT
TRBD2	once	TRBV29-1	TRBJ2-7	CSVQPGTSGYEQYF	TGCAGCGTTCAACCCGGGACTAGCGGCTACGAGCAGTACTTC
.	.	TRBV28	TRBJ2-1	CASSGHGGQGIYEQFF	TGTGCCAGCAGCGGACATGGGGGTCAGGGTATCTATGAGCAGTTCTTC
.	once	TRBV30	TRBJ1-2	CAWKGTGYGYTF	TGTGCCTGGAAGGGGACCGGCTATGGCTACACCTTC
.	.	TRBV18	TRBJ1-1	CASSPRGVSEAFF	TGTGCCAGCTCTCCTCGGGGGGTGTCTGAAGCTTTCTTT
TRBD1	.	TRBV23-1	TRBJ2-1	CASSQPKGQGSYNEQFF	TGCGCCAGCAGTCAACCGAAGGGACAGGGGTCCTACAATGAGCAGTTCTTC
TRBD2	.	TRBV5-1	TRBJ2-3	CASSLGIATGAGGSTDTQYF	TGCGCCAGCAGCTTGGGGATTGCCACGGGAGCGGGAGGGAGCACAGATACGCAGTATTTT